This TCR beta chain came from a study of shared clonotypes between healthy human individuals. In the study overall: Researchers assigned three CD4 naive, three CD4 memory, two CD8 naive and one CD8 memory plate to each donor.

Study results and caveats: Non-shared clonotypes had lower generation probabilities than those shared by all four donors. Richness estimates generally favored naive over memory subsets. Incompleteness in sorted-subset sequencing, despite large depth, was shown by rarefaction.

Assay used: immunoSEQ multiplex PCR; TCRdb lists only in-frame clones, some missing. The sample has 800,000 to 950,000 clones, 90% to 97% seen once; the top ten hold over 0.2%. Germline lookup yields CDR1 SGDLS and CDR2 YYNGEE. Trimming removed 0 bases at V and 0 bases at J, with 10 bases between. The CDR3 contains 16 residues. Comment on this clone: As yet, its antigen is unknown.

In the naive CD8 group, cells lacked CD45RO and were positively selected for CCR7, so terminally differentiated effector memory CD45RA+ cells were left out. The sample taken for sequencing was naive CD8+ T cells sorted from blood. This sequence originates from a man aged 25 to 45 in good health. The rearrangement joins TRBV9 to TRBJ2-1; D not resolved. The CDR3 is CASSVGASSSYNEQFF. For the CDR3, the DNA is TGTGCCAGCAGCGTAGGCGCATCGAGCTCCTACAATGAGCAGTTCTTC.